This T cell receptor (beta chain) originates from a study of cytomegalovirus exposure and HLA in healthy donors. General study points: Solely CMV serostatus was available to characterize immune exposure. Cytomegalovirus-associated status was assigned to about 160 TCR beta chains. Among TCR sequences, most were rare, though some public TCRs appeared in many donors.

PCR was performed using 60 Vbeta and 13 Jbeta primers. Clones were sequenced by immunoSEQ multiplex PCR, and TCRdb holds only the in-frame ones, with some missing. This sample carries fewer than 200,000 clones, approximately 80% of them seen once, and the ten largest clones take roughly 2.3%. A word on this clone: The target antigen is unknown.

Sequenced input: PBMCs. The source of this sequence is a man in his sixties in good health and CMV-seronegative.

The CDR3 loop is CASSEILAGASGELFF. Here the CDR3 DNA reads TGTGCCAGCAGTGAAATACTAGCGGGAGCATCCGGGGAGCTGTTTTTT. The rearrangement uses TRBV2 and TRBJ2-2; 11 bases align to TRBD2. The CDR3 length is 16 residues. With V trimmed by 2 bases and J by 6 bases, 5 bases remained unmatched. Germline lookup yields CDR1 SNHLY and CDR2 FYNNEI.